One and the same sample provided the 17 T cell receptor beta chains below, sequenced in a study of T cells in Graves' hyperthyroidism and ophthalmopathy. It was RNA transcripts that yielded the amplified TCR beta CDR3 regions. A first-round RT-PCR of the TCR CDR3 used the HTBI primer set. Using its own MiXCR run on the multiplex PCR reads, TCRdb lists one record per CDR3 protein. In the table there are about 590,000 distinct CDR3 sequences, 15% to 18% of which are singletons. The sample taken for sequencing was blood. All receptors derive from a woman between 25 and 40 years old with Graves' hyperthyroidism.

This clonotype was seen repeatedly, ten times or more. V gene TRBV13 combines with J gene TRBJ2-1, with unresolved D. The CDR3 consists of 14 residues. Trimming took 5 bases from V and 0 from J, leaving 8 bases between them. Germline CDR1 is PRHDT and CDR2 is FYEKMQ (reference sequence). CDR3 nucleotides: TGTGCCAGCAGCCCCGTAAGCTCCTACAATGAGCAGTTCTTC. Translation: CASSPVSSYNEQFF.

Ten or more counts support this clonotype. This rearrangement joins TRBV11-2 to TRBJ2-1, with D perhaps TRBD2 (5 bases). There are 14 residues in the CDR3. V lost 5 bases and J 7 bases, leaving 15 bases between the germline ends. Germline V gene sequence: CDR1 SGHAT, CDR2 FQNNGV. The DNA of the CDR3 is TGTGCCAGCAGCCCGACGAGGGCCGGGAATGAGCAGTTCTTC. Its protein product is CASSPTRAGNEQFF.

This clonotype was counted a few times. V usage is TRBV28 and J usage is TRBJ2-7; 7 bases fit TRBD2. Germline loops: CDR1 MDHEN, CDR2 SYDVKM. This CDR3 region has 20 residues. After removal of 6 bases from V and 1 base from J, the junction contained 24 bases not matched to a gene. CDR3: CASRSPYDGRAAARSYEQYF. As DNA, the CDR3 is TGTGCCAGCAGATCCCCTTATGATGGGAGGGCCGCTGCTAGGTCCTACGAGCAGTACTTC.

This clonotype was observed at least ten times. The chain is built from TRBV30 and TRBJ1-5, with a tentative D call TRBD1 (5 bases). Germline CDR1 and CDR2: GTSNPN and SVGIG (reference sequence). V lost 1 base to trimming and J lost 4 bases, with 14 bases between them. CDR3 length: 15 amino acids. CDR3: CAWSGDPGPNQPQHF. The CDR3 nucleotides read TGTGCCTGGAGTGGGGACCCGGGGCCAAATCAGCCCCAGCATTTT.

The chain carries TRBV7-2 and TRBJ2-7, with D unresolved. CDR3 size: 12 residues. Germline V gene data show CDR1 as SGHTA and CDR2 as FQGNSA. V was trimmed by 2 bases and J by 6 bases, leaving 8 bases between them. CDR3 DNA sequence: TGTGCCAGCAGCTTAACCCAAGGCGAGCAGTACTTC. Translation gives CASSLTQGEQYF.

A word on this clonotype: At one of its ends the junction is not consistent with the germline gene, which may arise from a read error. This chain links TRBV7-9 with TRBJ2-6; a possible D gene is TRBD1 (5 bases). Germline CDR1 reads SEHNR; CDR2 reads FQNEAQ (reference sequence). This CDR3 is built from 16 residues. DNA for the CDR3: TGTGCCAGCAGCTTAGTATTGCCCTCTGGGGCCAACATCCTGACTTTC. It is translated as CASSLVLPSGANILTF.

The CDR3 bases are TGCGCCAGCAGCTTGGCCGGGGGCGGGGGAGGGAAAACTGAAGCTTTCTTT. Translated, it gives CASSLAGGGGGKTEAFF. The V and J genes are TRBV5-1 and TRBJ1-1, with D possibly TRBD1 on 6 matching bases. Germline loops: CDR1 SGHRS, CDR2 YFSETQ. The CDR3 consists of 17 residues. Trimming cost V 0 bases and J 5 bases, with 20 bases left between them.

The genes are TRBV2 and TRBJ2-1, with 8 bases identical to TRBD2. The CDR3 runs 16 residues. Germline CDR1 SNHLY, CDR2 FYNNEI. The trim removed 3 bases at V and 7 bases at J, leaving 11 bases unmatched. The CDR3, as DNA: TGTGCCAGCAGTGATTGGGGGATAGCGGGACATAATGAGCAGTTCTTC. This sequence encodes CASSDWGIAGHNEQFF.

This clonotype was picked up a small number of times. This chain links TRBV6-2 or TRBV6-3 with TRBJ1-2, with unresolved D. CDR1 and CDR2 from the germline V gene are MNHEY and SVGEGT. V gave up 8 bases and J gave up 1 base, with 14 bases separating them. The CDR3 loop spans 14 amino acids. CDR3 DNA: TGTGCCAGCCACCGACGGACCAATAACTATGGCTACACCTTC. Translation gives CASHRRTNNYGYTF.

The chain carries TRBV5-1 and TRBJ2-1, with D maybe TRBD1 (6 bases). Per the germline V gene, CDR1 is SGHRS and CDR2 is YFSETQ. Trimming left V 1 base short and J 5 bases short, with 10 bases between. CDR3 length equals 14 residues. CDR3 residues: CASSLWGLDNEQFF. CDR3 sequence (DNA): TGCGCCAGCAGCTTGTGGGGGCTCGACAATGAGCAGTTCTTC.

The V and J genes are TRBV10-3 and TRBJ2-3, with D perhaps being TRBD1 or TRBD2 (6 bases each). The CDR3 is 15 residues long. The V gene lost 4 bases and the J gene lost 2 bases, with 13 bases spanning the gap. CDR1 is ENHRY and CDR2 is SYGVKD in the germline V gene. CDR3 nucleotides: TGTGCCATCAGTGGTAGGGGGGCCAACACAGATACGCAGTATTTT. This gives the protein CAISGRGANTDTQYF.

This clonotype was seen ten or more times. This chain links TRBV12-3 or TRBV12-4 with TRBJ2-7, with D maybe TRBD2 (7 bases). V dropped 3 bases and J dropped 5 bases, with 14 bases sitting between them. The CDR3 spans 14 residues. CDR3 sequence reads: CASSFSRGADEQYF. In nucleotides, the CDR3 is TGTGCCAGCAGTTTTTCCCGGGGGGCGGACGAGCAGTACTTC.

In the case of this clonotype: One base away lies a much larger clone, so this may be a sequencing read error. This sequence joins TRBV20-1 and TRBJ2-1, with D unclear. Near its end, the DNA agrees better with TRBJ2-7, so the J call may be wrong. Germline CDR1 DFQATT, CDR2 SNEGSKA (reference sequence). This CDR3 contains 14 residues. The CDR3 region is CSARDRTGYNEQYF. CDR3 DNA sequence: TGCAGTGCTAGGGACCGGACCGGGTACAATGAGCAGTACTTC.

A note on this clonotype: A much bigger clone sits one base away, suggesting this may be a read error. This chain's CDR3 is CASSLMTGPFFYFNEQLF. Here the CDR3 DNA reads TGTGCCAGCAGCTTGATGACAGGGCCCTTCTTCTACTTCAATGAGCAGCTCTTC. The chain employs TRBV11-2 and TRBJ2-1; 7 bases agree with TRBD1. The germline V gene encodes CDR1 SGHAT and CDR2 FQNNGV. The CDR3 is 18 amino acids.

This chain connects TRBV15 to TRBJ2-7; no reliable D call. This CDR3 comprises 13 residues. Trimming pared 1 base from V and 4 bases from J, leaving 8 bases between. Germline loops: CDR1 LNHNV, CDR2 YYDKDF (reference sequence). Here the CDR3 reads CATSRGRVYEQYF. The CDR3 DNA reads TGTGCCACCAGCAGAGGCCGGGTTTACGAGCAGTACTTC.

This clonotype showed up many times. The chain has TRBV6-1 and TRBJ2-1; the match to TRBD2 covers 9 bases. V lost 6 bases, J lost 4 bases, and 16 bases stayed unmatched. Germline V gene data show CDR1 as MNHNS and CDR2 as SASEGT. The CDR3 has 18 amino acids. CDR3 bases: TGTGCCAGCAGCTGGAGCCCTCAGACTAGCGGAGGATACAATGAGCAGTTCTTC. Encoded protein: CASSWSPQTSGGYNEQFF.

This clonotype was counted at least ten times. V is TRBV5-8 and J is TRBJ2-1; D might be TRBD2 (6 bases). V was cut by 0 bases and J by 13 bases, with 11 bases left in between. Germline CDR1 and CDR2: SGHTS and YDEGEE. The CDR3 has 12 amino acids. In DNA form, the CDR3 reads TGTGCCAGCAGCTTGGCGGCTAGCGCTCAGTTCTTC. Its protein product is CASSLAASAQFF. Full variable domain (outside the CDR3, taken from reference TRBV5-8 and TRBJ2-1): EAGVTQSPTHLIKTRGQQATLRCSPISGHTSVYWYQQALGLGLQFLLWYDEGEERNRGNFPPRFSGRQFPNYSSELNVNALELEDSALYLCASSLAASAQFFGPGTRLTVL.